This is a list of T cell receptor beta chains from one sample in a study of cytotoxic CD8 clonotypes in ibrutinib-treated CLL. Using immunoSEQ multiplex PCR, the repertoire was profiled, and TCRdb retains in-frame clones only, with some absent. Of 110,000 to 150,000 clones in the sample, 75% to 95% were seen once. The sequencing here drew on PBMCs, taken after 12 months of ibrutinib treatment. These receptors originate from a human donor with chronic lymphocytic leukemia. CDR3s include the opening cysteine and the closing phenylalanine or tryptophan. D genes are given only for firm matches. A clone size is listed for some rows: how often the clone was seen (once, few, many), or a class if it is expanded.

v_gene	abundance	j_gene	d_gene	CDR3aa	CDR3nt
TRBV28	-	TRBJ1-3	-	CASSLTSGNTIYF	TGTGCCAGCAGTTTAACAAGTGGAAACACCATATATTTT
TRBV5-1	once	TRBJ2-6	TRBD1	CASCEGQGSGANVLTF	TGCGCCAGCTGCGAGGGACAGGGAAGCGGGGCCAACGTCCTGACTTTC
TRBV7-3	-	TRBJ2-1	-	CASSPTGPGDEQFF	TGTGCCAGCAGCCCGACCGGCCCAGGCGATGAGCAGTTCTTC
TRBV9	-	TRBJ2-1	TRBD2	CASSVGLAGDSNEQFF	TGTGCCAGCAGCGTGGGTCTGGCGGGAGATTCCAATGAGCAGTTCTTC
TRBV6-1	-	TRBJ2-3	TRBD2	CAGGGHSTDTQYF	TGTGCCGGGGGAGGGCATAGCACAGATACGCAGTATTTT
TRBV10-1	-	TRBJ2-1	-	CASSEPSHNEQFF	TGCGCCAGCAGTGAGCCAAGCCACAATGAGCAGTTCTTC
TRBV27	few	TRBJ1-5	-	CASSLGSGQPQHF	TGTGCCAGCAGTCTAGGCTCCGGTCAGCCCCAGCATTTT
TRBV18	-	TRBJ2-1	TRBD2	CASSPPSGTSGYNEQFF	TGTGCCAGCTCACCACCTTCCGGGACTAGCGGATACAATGAGCAGTTCTTC
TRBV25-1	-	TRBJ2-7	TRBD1	CASNKQGAGEQYF	TGTGCCAGCAACAAACAGGGGGCGGGCGAGCAGTACTTC
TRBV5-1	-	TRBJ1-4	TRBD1	CASSSGQGFRNEKLFF	TGCGCCAGCAGCTCGGGACAGGGGTTCCGTAATGAAAAACTGTTTTTT
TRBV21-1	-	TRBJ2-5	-	CASSYRHGTGDLEETQYF	TGTGCCAGCAGCTACCGTCATGGGACAGGGGATTTGGAAGAGACCCAGTACTTC
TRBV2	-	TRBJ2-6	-	CASSAALSSGANVLTF	TGTGCCAGCAGTGCCGCCTTGAGCTCTGGGGCCAACGTCCTGACTTTC
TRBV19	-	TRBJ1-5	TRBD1	CASSTRTGQGQPQHF	TGTGCCAGTAGTACCCGGACAGGGCAAGGCCAGCCCCAGCATTTT
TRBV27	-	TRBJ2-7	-	CASSSTYYEQYF	TGTGCCAGCAGTTCCACCTACTACGAGCAGTACTTC
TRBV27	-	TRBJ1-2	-	CASSPTQVDNGYTF	TGTGCCAGCAGTCCTACTCAGGTCGATAATGGCTACACCTTC
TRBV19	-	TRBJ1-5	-	CASSILGPGNQPQHF	TGTGCCAGTAGTATTTTGGGGCCCGGCAATCAGCCCCAGCATTTT
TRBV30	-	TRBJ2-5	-	CAWSTLPPETQYF	TGTGCCTGGAGTACATTACCGCCGGAGACCCAGTACTTC
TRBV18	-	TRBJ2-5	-	CASSPAGIEETQYF	TGTGCCAGCTCACCAGCCGGGATCGAAGAGACCCAGTACTTC
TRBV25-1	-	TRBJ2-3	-	CASIDRRVFGDTQYF	TGTGCCAGCATCGACCGGCGGGTCTTCGGAGATACGCAGTATTTT
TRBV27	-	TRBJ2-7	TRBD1	CASSLGTGLIEQYF	TGTGCCAGCAGTTTGGGGACAGGGTTAATCGAGCAGTACTTC
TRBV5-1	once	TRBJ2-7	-	CASSTFTGLSYEQYF	TGCGCCAGCAGCACATTCACCGGGCTCTCCTACGAGCAGTACTTC
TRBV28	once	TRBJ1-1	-	CASSPPGVKTEAFF	TGTGCCAGCAGCCCCCCCGGGGTGAAGACTGAAGCTTTCTTT
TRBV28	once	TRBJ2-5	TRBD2	CASSAAGTSEETQYF	TGTGCCAGCAGTGCGGCCGGGACTAGCGAGGAGACCCAGTACTTC
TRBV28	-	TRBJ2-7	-	CASSFISISYEQYF	TGTGCCAGCAGTTTTATCTCCATCTCCTACGAGCAGTACTTC
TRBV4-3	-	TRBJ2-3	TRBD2	CASSQGTSRYTDTQYF	TGCGCCAGCAGCCAAGGGACTAGCAGATACACAGATACGCAGTATTTT
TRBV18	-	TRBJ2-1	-	CASSPGGVPNNEQFF	TGTGCCAGCTCACCAGGAGGCGTCCCTAACAATGAGCAGTTCTTC
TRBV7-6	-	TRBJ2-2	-	CASSPRFKLTNTGELFF	TGTGCCAGCAGCCCTCGGTTTAAATTGACTAACACCGGGGAGCTGTTTTTT
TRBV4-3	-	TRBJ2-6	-	CASSQDFPHGSGANVLTF	TGCGCCAGCAGCCAAGATTTCCCACACGGGTCTGGGGCCAACGTCCTGACTTTC
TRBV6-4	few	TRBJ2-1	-	CASSDSKETSEQFF	TGTGCCAGCAGTGACTCGAAAGAGACGAGTGAGCAGTTCTTC
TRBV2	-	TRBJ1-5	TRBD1	CASRKQGVDNQPQHF	TGTGCCAGCAGAAAACAGGGGGTTGACAATCAGCCCCAGCATTTT
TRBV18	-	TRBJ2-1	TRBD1	CASSPGTGRDEQFF	TGTGCCAGCTCCCCCGGGACAGGGAGAGATGAGCAGTTCTTC
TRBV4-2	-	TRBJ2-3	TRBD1	CASSQEGFGQGTDTQYF	TGTGCCAGCAGCCAAGAGGGATTTGGACAGGGCACAGATACGCAGTATTTT
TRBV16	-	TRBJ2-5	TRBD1	CASSPRTGKETQYF	TGTGCCAGCAGCCCACGGACAGGGAAAGAGACCCAGTACTTC
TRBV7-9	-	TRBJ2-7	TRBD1	CASSFGTGPYEQYF	TGTGCCAGCAGCTTCGGGACAGGACCGTACGAGCAGTACTTC
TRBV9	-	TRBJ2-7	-	CASSGSTGGNYEQYF	TGTGCCAGCAGCGGATCGACCGGAGGGAACTACGAGCAGTACTTC
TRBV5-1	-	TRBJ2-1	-	CASSLVGAGMQRDEQFF	TGCGCCAGCAGCTTGGTGGGGGCGGGAATGCAACGGGATGAGCAGTTCTTC
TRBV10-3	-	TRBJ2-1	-	CAISEAATGEFF	TGTGCCATCAGTGAGGCGGCCACGGGCGAGTTCTTC
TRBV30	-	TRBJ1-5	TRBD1	CAWSRDRDQPQHF	TGTGCCTGGTCCCGGGACAGGGATCAGCCCCAGCATTTT
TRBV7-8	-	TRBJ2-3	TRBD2	CASSSSVAGGSDTQYF	TGTGCCAGCAGCTCGTCCGTAGCGGGAGGGTCAGATACGCAGTATTTT
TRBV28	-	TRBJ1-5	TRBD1	CASSGQGGQPQHF	TGTGCCAGCAGTGGACAGGGAGGACAGCCCCAGCATTTT
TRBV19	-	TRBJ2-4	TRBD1	CASMGQSKAKNIQYF	TGTGCCAGTATGGGACAGTCAAAGGCCAAAAACATTCAGTACTTC
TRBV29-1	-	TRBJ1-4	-	CSVERGNEKLFF	TGCAGCGTTGAAAGGGGAAATGAAAAACTGTTTTTT
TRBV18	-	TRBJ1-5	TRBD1	CASSPQGAQPQHF	TGTGCCAGCTCACCCCAGGGGGCCCAGCCCCAGCATTTT
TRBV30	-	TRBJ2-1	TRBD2	CAWGVGTKRPEQFF	TGTGCCTGGGGTGTTGGGACTAAGCGGCCTGAGCAGTTCTTC
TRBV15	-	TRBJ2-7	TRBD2	CATSRRTGGSYEQYF	TGTGCCACCAGCAGAAGGACGGGGGGCTCCTACGAGCAGTACTTC
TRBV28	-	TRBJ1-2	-	CASSPTGAYGYTF	TGTGCCAGCAGTCCCACGGGGGCCTATGGCTACACCTTC